This T cell receptor beta chain was recovered during a study of T cell responses to AZD1222 COVID-19 vaccine (dated by TCRdb to 2020 to 2022). About the full investigation: AZD1222 recipients given second doses at about 4 weeks or at about 12 weeks were pooled, since spike-specific TCR depth and breadth were not found to differ between the two schedules. TCR sequencing covered more than 230 trial participants: about 210 given two doses of AZD1222 and about 26 given two doses of MenACWY control vaccine. Trial participants were enrolled by age into 18-55, 56-69 and 70-plus year subgroups, with about 150, 27 and 61 TCR-sequenced participants respectively. General conclusions and limits of the study: Most participants were white British and females outnumbered males, and the authors suggested that clonal diversity may have been underestimated. Reportedly, almost half of the unique spike-specific TCRs recognized epitopes lying outside the regions that are mutated in the B.1.351 and B.1.1.7 variants. Because no day 14 peak-response samples were available, repertoires were characterized only after the peak T cell response. In the small 56-69-year group, the increase in depth fell short of significance, most likely because of low power. Conclusions about previously exposed vaccinees were limited because only six or seven AZD1222 recipients were SARS-CoV-2 seropositive at baseline. CD4 TCRs associated with the vaccine covered the entire spike protein, and the dominant responses were in regions 160-218 and 743-854. After two AZD1222 doses, spike-specific TCR breadth and depth were significantly higher than at day 0 and than in MenACWY recipients.

The germline V gene provides CDR1 MNHEY and CDR2 SVGEGT. The junction shows trimming of 5 bases on V and 4 bases on J, plus 9 bases between the germline ends. Its CDR3 holds 13 amino acids, cysteine through phenylalanine. CDR3 DNA is the only sequence kept; it has 39 bases, read in frame from the first base. The CDR3 regions of human TCRbeta chains were analyzed by immunosequencing. As for how the authors treated the data: TCRs in the repertoires were compared against a reference library of SARS-CoV-2-specific TCRs that had been generated with the MIRA antigen-specificity platform. Breadth was defined as the fraction of unique TCRs that were SARS-CoV-2-associated. Depth was defined as the fraction of total T cells that were SARS-CoV-2-associated. Using the MIRA data, every spike-specific TCR was mapped to the spike region that the TCR reacted to and assigned to either a CD4 or a CD8 class. Log10-transformed breadth and depth values were compared by one-way ANOVA with Sidak's multiple comparisons tests. Sourced from immuneACCESS, this table was stored by TCRdb with only in-frame sequences that have V and J called. A share of the clones is absent; for the studies checked, an unresolved V gene accounts for under half, and the remainder has no known explanation. The V and J calls and clone size are taken from that table; D and trimming were inferred from the DNA. The sample has about 120,000 clones on record, roughly 88% of them singletons. Together, the top ten hold around 9.6% of the sample.

Turning to this clone: This receptor's antigen is unknown. The input lacks base qualities; no much larger clone sits a single base away.

The time point label on this specimen signifies: baseline before first vaccination. Vaccinee samples were obtained from the UK trials COV001 and COV002, which included a single-blind randomized controlled phase 2/3 trial of AZD1222 (ChAdOx1 nCoV-19) in healthy adults. For TCRbeta chain sequencing, PBMC samples from trial participants were taken at day 0 and at day 28 after the second dose. The specimen was peripheral blood, collected on day 0 of AZD1222 vaccination. The rearrangement combines TRBV6-2 or TRBV6-3 with TRBJ1-5; the D gene is not confidently resolved. The clonotype was recovered from an adult in good health. The CDR3 reads CASSDDWNQPQHF. The sequence in DNA is TGTGCCAGCAGTGATGACTGGAATCAGCCCCAGCATTTT.